This T cell receptor (beta chain) was sequenced during a study of identical twins. Notes on the study in general: There were fewer insertions in abundant cord blood beta clonotypes, but memory repertoires showed no such pattern.

This CDR3 is built from 15 residues. Trimming took off 5 bases at V and 1 base at J, with 12 bases between the two ends. CDR1 and CDR2 from the germline V gene are SEHNR and FQNEAQ (reference sequence). TCRdb ran MiXCR on the 5' RACE reads and lists one entry per CDR3 protein. The sample lists nearly 900,000 distinct CDR3 sequences; 9% to 15% were seen once. In this sample, this clonotype turned up a few times. What it recognizes is unknown. The data also belong to a second study, concerning yellow fever vaccine responses in identical twins.

The sequence was collected from a woman between 18 and 30 years old in good health. Sequencing was performed on PBMCs. J is TRBJ2-1 and V is TRBV7-9; no clear D gene. In DNA, the CDR3 is TGTGCCAGCAGCCAGCAAGTGGGGTCCTACAATGAGCAGTTCTTC. This gives the protein CASSQQVGSYNEQFF.